This TCR beta chain was recovered during a study of neurological immune-mediated disorders. The unsorted libraries were generated from a total of 2 million PBMCs, which had been stored in RNAlater at -80 C. This clonotype came up many times. Its specificity is unknown. The germline CDR1 and CDR2 sequences are SNHLY and FYNNEI. The CDR3 sequence is 13 residues long. The V gene lost 8 bases and the J gene lost 1 base, with 11 bases spanning the gap. Study-wide results and caveats: Subjects shared no identical expanded-clone CDR3 amino acid sequences, suggesting private TCR-beta repertoires in all groups.

The authors made cDNA by 5'RACE with 10-nucleotide random UMIs. In every sequencing run, more than 160 million TCR-beta sequences were generated from 15-18 subjects. One entry per CDR3 protein results from TCRdb running MiXCR on the 5' RACE reads. The table has 65,000 to 90,000 distinct CDR3 sequences, approximately 10% seen once; the top ten hold 1.8%. This chain connects TRBV2 to TRBJ2-5; TRBD2 might be the D (5 bases). The TCR sequence derives from a middle-aged man in good health. The source material was PBMCs. For the CDR3, the DNA is TGTGCCAGCGTAGCGCAAATCCAAGAGACCCAGTACTTC. Protein sequence: CASVAQIQETQYF.